This is a list of T cell receptor beta chains from one sample in a study of T cell changes during pregnancy in multiple sclerosis. Libraries were prepared by immunoSEQ multiplex PCR; TCRdb keeps only in-frame clonotypes and omits some of them. The repertoire holds 29,000 or so clones, with roughly 87% as singletons. This material consisted of CD8+ T cells from peripheral blood mononuclear cells, taken in the second trimester of pregnancy. The receptors originated from a female donor with multiple sclerosis, enrolled in a pregnancy study. Each CDR3 is given with its conserved first and last residue. The D gene is left open where the match is weak. Not all rows give a size; the values are once, few, many and, for expanded clones, a class.

cdr3_length: 13; v_call: TRBV2; j_call: TRBJ1-1; d_call: TRBD1; clone_size: .; cdr3_aa: CATKGQVIAEAFF; cdr3_nt: TGTGCCACCAAGGGACAGGTAATCGCTGAAGCTTTCTTT
cdr3_length: 16; v_call: TRBV28; j_call: TRBJ2-2; d_call: TRBD2; clone_size: .; cdr3_aa: CASSLSLAGYTGELFF; cdr3_nt: TGTGCCAGCAGTTTAAGTCTAGCGGGATACACCGGGGAGCTGTTTTTT
cdr3_length: 14; v_call: TRBV2; j_call: TRBJ1-5; d_call: TRBD1; clone_size: few; cdr3_aa: CATAWDRGYQPQHF; cdr3_nt: TGTGCCACCGCGTGGGACAGGGGGTATCAGCCCCAGCATTTT
cdr3_length: 13; v_call: TRBV27; j_call: TRBJ2-7; d_call: .; clone_size: .; cdr3_aa: CASSLRLGYEQYF; cdr3_nt: TGTGCCAGCAGTTTACGACTAGGCTACGAGCAGTACTTC
cdr3_length: 15; v_call: TRBV30; j_call: TRBJ2-7; d_call: .; clone_size: once; cdr3_aa: CAWSPAIGSTYEQYF; cdr3_nt: TGTGCCTGGAGTCCAGCTATCGGGAGCACCTACGAGCAGTACTTC
cdr3_length: 16; v_call: TRBV5-1; j_call: TRBJ2-6; d_call: TRBD1; clone_size: .; cdr3_aa: CASSPRDRAGANVLTF; cdr3_nt: TGCGCCAGCAGCCCTCGTGACAGGGCGGGGGCCAACGTCCTGACTTTC
cdr3_length: 16; v_call: TRBV11-3; j_call: TRBJ2-1; d_call: TRBD2; clone_size: .; cdr3_aa: CASSLDGTSLYNEQFF; cdr3_nt: TGTGCCAGCAGCTTAGATGGGACTAGCTTATACAATGAGCAGTTCTTC
cdr3_length: 14; v_call: TRBV6-6; j_call: TRBJ1-1; d_call: .; clone_size: .; cdr3_aa: CASSYRQMNTEAFF; cdr3_nt: TGTGCCAGCAGTTATCGACAGATGAACACTGAAGCTTTCTTT
cdr3_length: 16; v_call: TRBV4-1; j_call: TRBJ1-2; d_call: .; clone_size: .; cdr3_aa: CASSQEIPLLNYGYTF; cdr3_nt: TGCGCCAGCAGCCAAGAAATCCCACTCCTTAACTATGGCTACACCTTC
cdr3_length: 14; v_call: TRBV30; j_call: TRBJ2-1; d_call: TRBD2; clone_size: .; cdr3_aa: CAWSEGLAHNEQFF; cdr3_nt: TGTGCCTGGAGTGAAGGACTAGCACACAATGAGCAGTTCTTC
cdr3_length: 16; v_call: TRBV4-3; j_call: TRBJ1-1; d_call: .; clone_size: .; cdr3_aa: CASSQDLGKSGTEAFF; cdr3_nt: TGCGCCAGCAGCCAAGATCTTGGGAAGAGCGGCACTGAAGCTTTCTTT
cdr3_length: 15; v_call: TRBV28; j_call: TRBJ2-7; d_call: TRBD1; clone_size: .; cdr3_aa: CASSRPGQGRPEQYF; cdr3_nt: TGTGCCAGCAGTCGACCGGGACAGGGGCGGCCCGAGCAGTACTTC
cdr3_length: 15; v_call: TRBV11-2; j_call: TRBJ2-1; d_call: TRBD1; clone_size: .; cdr3_aa: CASSLDGQGLNEQFF; cdr3_nt: TGTGCCAGCAGCTTAGACGGACAGGGGCTCAATGAGCAGTTCTTC
cdr3_length: 15; v_call: TRBV29-1; j_call: TRBJ2-1; d_call: .; clone_size: .; cdr3_aa: CSVPDRWGKYNEQFF; cdr3_nt: TGCAGCGTTCCCGACAGGTGGGGGAAATACAATGAGCAGTTCTTC
cdr3_length: 17; v_call: TRBV27; j_call: TRBJ2-1; d_call: .; clone_size: .; cdr3_aa: CASRFSPLATGYNEQFF; cdr3_nt: TGTGCCAGCAGGTTCTCCCCCCTAGCAACGGGCTACAATGAGCAGTTCTTC
cdr3_length: 13; v_call: TRBV7-9; j_call: TRBJ2-7; d_call: .; clone_size: .; cdr3_aa: CASSPVAVYEQYF; cdr3_nt: TGTGCCAGCAGCCCCGTCGCGGTTTACGAGCAGTACTTC
cdr3_length: 14; v_call: TRBV5-6; j_call: TRBJ2-5; d_call: TRBD2; clone_size: .; cdr3_aa: CASSLLAGEETQYF; cdr3_nt: TGTGCCAGCAGTCTTCTAGCGGGAGAAGAGACCCAGTACTTC
cdr3_length: 14; v_call: TRBV18; j_call: TRBJ1-1; d_call: .; clone_size: .; cdr3_aa: CASSPRQVRIEAFF; cdr3_nt: TGTGCCAGCTCCCCTCGACAGGTACGGATTGAAGCTTTCTTT
cdr3_length: 17; v_call: TRBV6-1; j_call: TRBJ1-6; d_call: TRBD1; clone_size: .; cdr3_aa: CASSEPGQWAYNSPLHF; cdr3_nt: TGTGCCAGCAGTGAGCCGGGACAGTGGGCCTATAATTCACCCCTCCACTTT
cdr3_length: 13; v_call: TRBV13; j_call: TRBJ2-3; d_call: .; clone_size: .; cdr3_aa: CASSLGRRLGEYF; cdr3_nt: TGTGCCAGCAGCTTAGGCAGGCGGCTCGGGGAGTATTTT
cdr3_length: 13; v_call: TRBV13; j_call: TRBJ2-3; d_call: .; clone_size: once; cdr3_aa: CASSLAGEDTQYF; cdr3_nt: TGTGCCAGCAGCTTAGCGGGAGAAGATACGCAGTATTTT
cdr3_length: 18; v_call: TRBV4-3; j_call: TRBJ1-6; d_call: .; clone_size: .; cdr3_aa: CASSQDFGGSSYNSPLHF; cdr3_nt: TGCGCCAGCAGCCAAGACTTTGGGGGCAGCTCCTATAATTCACCCCTCCACTTT
cdr3_length: 14; v_call: TRBV5-4; j_call: TRBJ2-7; d_call: TRBD1; clone_size: .; cdr3_aa: CASSLGTGNYEQYF; cdr3_nt: TGTGCCAGCAGCTTAGGGACAGGGAACTACGAGCAGTACTTC
cdr3_length: 14; v_call: TRBV28; j_call: TRBJ2-7; d_call: .; clone_size: .; cdr3_aa: CASSSSERSYEQYF; cdr3_nt: TGTGCCAGCAGTAGCAGCGAGAGGTCCTACGAGCAGTACTTC
cdr3_length: 13; v_call: TRBV6-4; j_call: TRBJ2-2; d_call: .; clone_size: .; cdr3_aa: CASSDSTPGELFF; cdr3_nt: TGTGCCAGCAGTGACTCTACTCCCGGGGAGCTGTTTTTT
cdr3_length: 14; v_call: TRBV19; j_call: TRBJ1-4; d_call: .; clone_size: few; cdr3_aa: CAIGEGATNEKLFF; cdr3_nt: TGTGCCATAGGGGAAGGAGCAACTAATGAAAAACTGTTTTTT
cdr3_length: 11; v_call: TRBV13; j_call: TRBJ2-7; d_call: .; clone_size: .; cdr3_aa: CASSSGDEQYF; cdr3_nt: TGTGCCAGCAGCTCGGGGGACGAGCAGTACTTC
cdr3_length: 13; v_call: TRBV21-1; j_call: TRBJ2-7; d_call: .; clone_size: few; cdr3_aa: CASSKLGRYEQYF; cdr3_nt: TGTGCCAGCAGCAAACTGGGCAGATACGAGCAGTACTTC
cdr3_length: 13; v_call: TRBV28; j_call: TRBJ2-7; d_call: .; clone_size: medium-sized; cdr3_aa: CASSLEGSYEQYF; cdr3_nt: TGTGCCAGCAGTTTGGAGGGATCCTACGAGCAGTACTTC
cdr3_length: 15; v_call: TRBV4-1; j_call: TRBJ2-1; d_call: .; clone_size: once; cdr3_aa: CASSQVPGAYNEQFF; cdr3_nt: TGCGCCAGCAGCCAAGTACCCGGAGCCTACAATGAGCAGTTCTTC
cdr3_length: 14; v_call: TRBV30; j_call: TRBJ2-1; d_call: .; clone_size: .; cdr3_aa: CAWSVGGEYNEQFF; cdr3_nt: TGTGCCTGGAGTGTAGGGGGGGAGTACAATGAGCAGTTCTTC
cdr3_length: 15; v_call: TRBV7-3; j_call: TRBJ1-1; d_call: .; clone_size: .; cdr3_aa: CASSPTGPGNTEAFF; cdr3_nt: TGTGCCAGCAGCCCGACAGGCCCCGGGAACACTGAAGCTTTCTTT
cdr3_length: 17; v_call: TRBV2; j_call: TRBJ1-5; d_call: TRBD1; clone_size: once; cdr3_aa: CASSGTGDSPRRQPQHF; cdr3_nt: TGTGCCAGCAGTGGGACAGGGGACTCTCCACGGAGACAGCCCCAGCATTTT
cdr3_length: 15; v_call: TRBV9; j_call: TRBJ2-3; d_call: TRBD2; clone_size: .; cdr3_aa: CASSVGLAGGDTQYF; cdr3_nt: TGTGCCAGCAGCGTAGGACTAGCGGGAGGGGATACGCAGTATTTT
cdr3_length: 15; v_call: TRBV7-6; j_call: TRBJ2-6; d_call: .; clone_size: once; cdr3_aa: CASSSSDSGANVLTF; cdr3_nt: TGTGCCAGCAGCTCGAGTGACTCTGGGGCCAACGTCCTGACTTTC
cdr3_length: 14; v_call: TRBV28; j_call: TRBJ2-7; d_call: .; clone_size: .; cdr3_aa: CASSTGRATYEQYF; cdr3_nt: TGTGCCAGCAGCACCGGCAGGGCCACCTACGAGCAGTACTTC
cdr3_length: 14; v_call: TRBV30; j_call: TRBJ2-7; d_call: .; clone_size: few; cdr3_aa: CAWSVRGSSYEQYF; cdr3_nt: TGTGCCTGGAGTGTACGAGGGAGCTCCTACGAGCAGTACTTC
cdr3_length: 15; v_call: TRBV7-9; j_call: TRBJ1-2; d_call: .; clone_size: .; cdr3_aa: CASSPSSGRLNGYTF; cdr3_nt: TGTGCCAGCAGCCCATCCTCCGGGAGGTTGAATGGCTACACCTTC
cdr3_length: 16; v_call: TRBV9; j_call: TRBJ2-7; d_call: .; clone_size: .; cdr3_aa: CASSVGGQAYINEQYF; cdr3_nt: TGTGCCAGCAGCGTAGGAGGGCAGGCCTACATCAACGAGCAGTACTTC
cdr3_length: 14; v_call: TRBV25-1; j_call: TRBJ1-2; d_call: .; clone_size: .; cdr3_aa: CASSDGGFNYGYTF; cdr3_nt: TGTGCCAGCAGTGATGGAGGTTTTAACTATGGCTACACCTTC
cdr3_length: 13; v_call: TRBV7-2; j_call: TRBJ1-2; d_call: .; clone_size: .; cdr3_aa: CASSLGLSEGYTF; cdr3_nt: TGTGCCAGCAGCTTAGGCTTGTCTGAGGGCTACACCTTC
cdr3_length: 15; v_call: TRBV4-1; j_call: TRBJ1-2; d_call: .; clone_size: once; cdr3_aa: CASSQDNRNLYGYTF; cdr3_nt: TGCGCCAGCAGCCAAGATAACAGAAACCTCTATGGCTACACCTTC